This T cell receptor (beta chain) was recovered during a study of early T cells in non-severe SARS-CoV-2 infection. Study at large: Chains stayed unpaired after sequencing of bulk RNA from unsorted whole blood.

Ten or more counts support this clonotype. Its matching antigen is unknown. This CDR3 contains 14 residues. Germline CDR1 is SNHLY and CDR2 is FYNNEI. V was pared by 6 bases and J by 9 bases, with 5 bases of the junction left unmatched. Study-level findings and limits: In VDJdb matching, anti-spike CD8 responses were favored while private and CD4 specificities went missing.

The protocol attached unique molecular identifiers to individual cDNA molecules. Each CDR3 protein gets one entry after TCRdb re-called the 5' RACE reads with MiXCR. The sample consists of more than 40,000 distinct CDR3 sequences, around 3.6% of them appearing once. This TCR was recovered from an adult who was a healthcare worker with PCR-confirmed SARS-CoV-2 infection or an uninfected control (not recorded which). The rearrangement joins TRBV2 to TRBJ2-1; TRBD2 agrees at 13 bases. The sample taken for sequencing was whole blood. This CDR3 is CASRGTSGATEQFF. CDR3 DNA: TGTGCCAGCAGGGGGACTAGCGGGGCCACTGAGCAGTTCTTC.